A single sample is the source of the 25 T cell receptor beta chains below, sequenced in a study of blood T cells in healthy people across ages. A second 7 to 11 cycle PCR used barcoded and J-beta primers. MiXCR was run by TCRdb on the 5' RACE reads, yielding one entry per CDR3 protein. Of around 700,000 distinct CDR3 sequences listed, around 25% are singletons. These data were also reused for a study on T cells of mothers and their children.

The sequenced material came from blood. These receptors all stem from a boy between 5 and 17 years old in good health.

The chain carries TRBV5-1 and TRBJ2-2; D remains unclear. Trimming removed 1 base from V and 5 bases from J, with 12 bases in between. The CDR3 runs to 15 residues. Germline lookup yields CDR1 SGHRS and CDR2 YFSETQ. This chain's CDR3 is CASSLTTGMTGELFF. CDR3 in DNA: TGCGCCAGCAGCTTGACAACTGGCATGACCGGGGAGCTGTTTTTT.

In its sample, this clonotype was seen a few times. This chain joins TRBV12-3 or TRBV12-4 and TRBJ1-2; TRBD1 is a possible D gene (5 bases). Trimming pared 3 bases from V and 8 bases from J, leaving 10 bases between. CDR3 length equals 12 residues. The CDR3 reads CASSLTAEGYTF. CDR3 coding DNA: TGTGCCAGCAGTTTGACAGCAGAGGGCTACACCTTC.

Ten or more counts support this clonotype. This sequence joins TRBV29-1 and TRBJ2-5; D is unclear. Near its end, the DNA agrees better with TRBJ2-1, so the J call may be wrong. The germline gives CDR1 SQVTM, CDR2 ANQGSEA. The CDR3 has 11 residues. The CDR3 coding sequence is TGCAGCGTTCGAAGCTACAATGAGCAGTTCTTC. Residues: CSVRSYNEQFF.

The V and J genes are TRBV11-2 and TRBJ2-7; D not resolved. Germline V gene data show CDR1 as SGHAT and CDR2 as FQNNGV. The V and J ends lost 3 bases and 6 bases respectively, with 12 bases between them. This CDR3 region has 13 residues. CDR3 residues: CASSFRLSLEQYF. The CDR3 DNA sequence: TGTGCCAGCAGCTTTAGACTTTCCCTCGAGCAGTACTTC.

This rearrangement joins TRBV6-5 to TRBJ1-5; no clear D gene. Germline CDR1 is MNHEY and CDR2 is SVGAGI. This CDR3 spans 15 amino acids. Trimming took 6 bases from V and 7 from J, leaving 19 bases between them. CDR3 protein: CASSPSDLLGQPQHF. CDR3 in DNA: TGTGCCAGCAGCCCTTCGGACCTGTTGGGCCAGCCCCAGCATTTT.

The chain couples TRBV20-1 to TRBJ2-3; perhaps D is TRBD1 or TRBD2 (6 bases each). Trimming stripped 4 bases from V and 0 bases from J, with 14 bases between. Germline V gene sequence: CDR1 DFQATT, CDR2 SNEGSKA (reference sequence). The CDR3 sequence is 15 residues long. The CDR3: CSANGGDSSTDTQYF. The CDR3 nucleotides read TGCAGTGCTAACGGGGGCGACTCTAGCACAGATACGCAGTATTTT.

The V call is TRBV7-2, the J call TRBJ1-2, with D unclear. V was trimmed by 1 base and J by 5 bases, leaving 20 bases between them. This CDR3 is built from 17 residues. CDR1 and CDR2 from the germline V gene are SGHTA and FQGNSA. CDR3 in amino acids: CASSLGVLPSPYYGYTF. CDR3 bases: TGTGCCAGCAGCTTAGGGGTCCTTCCCTCCCCCTATTATGGCTACACCTTC.

The chain links TRBV7-6 to TRBJ1-6; D might be TRBD1 (5 bases). V lost 8 bases, J lost 0 bases, and 14 bases lay in between. CDR3 length: 16 amino acids. Germline assignment: CDR1 SGHVS and CDR2 FNYEAQ. The CDR3 here is CASPVGPSSYNSPLHF. The CDR3 DNA sequence: TGTGCCAGCCCCGTGGGACCCAGCTCCTATAATTCACCCCTCCACTTT.

This clonotype was seen a handful of times. The chain carries TRBV4-3 and TRBJ2-5; no clear D gene. The J call may be wrong; the DNA end is better matched by TRBJ2-1. Germline loops: CDR1 LGHNA, CDR2 YSLEER. CDR3 length: 17 amino acids. The CDR3 sequence is CASSQDRTSASYNEQFF. As DNA, the CDR3 is TGCGCCAGCAGCCAAGATCGTACATCGGCGTCATACAATGAGCAGTTCTTC.

V is TRBV7-3 and J is TRBJ2-5; no definite D call. Deletions cut 1 base from V and 5 bases from J, with 8 bases between. This CDR3 is 13 amino acids long. Per germline, CDR1 SGHTA and CDR2 FQGTGA. CDR3 protein: CASSLNARETQYF. The CDR3 bases are TGTGCCAGCAGCTTAAACGCGAGGGAGACCCAGTACTTC. The complete variable domain, with remaining parts taken from reference TRBV7-3 and TRBJ2-5, reads GAGVSQTPSNKVTEKGKYVELRCDPISGHTALYWYRQSLGQGPEFLIYFQGTGAADDSGLPNDRFFAVRPEGSVSTLKIQRTERGDSAVYLCASSLNARETQYFGPGTRLLVL.

The chain couples TRBV7-9 to TRBJ2-7, with no clear D. CDR1 and CDR2 from the germline V gene are SEHNR and FQNEAQ (reference sequence). Trimming stripped 3 bases from V and 4 bases from J, with 10 bases between. The CDR3 consists of 13 residues. The CDR3 protein is CASSFQQKYEQYF. CDR3 nucleotide sequence: TGTGCCAGCAGCTTTCAACAGAAATACGAGCAGTACTTC.

This clonotype was detected a few times. This rearrangement joins TRBV20-1 to TRBJ1-3, with D perhaps matching TRBD1 (5 bases). Germline CDR1 DFQATT, CDR2 SNEGSKA (reference sequence). The CDR3 consists of 15 residues. Deletions cut 0 bases from V and 2 bases from J, with 11 bases between. CDR3 nucleotides: TGCAGTGCTAGAGATATTCAGGGAGCTGGAAACACCATATATTTT. Protein product: CSARDIQGAGNTIYF.

The chain links TRBV5-5 to TRBJ1-1; D not resolved. Trimming stripped 1 base from V and 1 base from J, with 5 bases between. CDR3 length: 13 amino acids. From germline, CDR1 is SGHKS and CDR2 YYEKEE (reference sequence). The CDR3 protein is CASSLYENTEAFF. The CDR3 DNA follows: TGTGCCAGCAGCTTGTACGAGAACACTGAAGCTTTCTTT. The variable domain in full, completed from reference TRBV5-5 and TRBJ1-1, reads DAGVTQSPTHLIKTRGQQVTLRCSPISGHKSVSWYQQVLGQGPQFIFQYYEKEERGRGNFPDRFSARQFPNYSSELNVNALLLGDSALYLCASSLYENTEAFFGQGTRLTVV.

This clonotype was found a few times. The chain combines TRBV20-1 with TRBJ1-5; D remains ambiguous. CDR1 DFQATT and CDR2 SNEGSKA come from the germline V gene (reference sequence). The CDR3 runs 13 residues. With 3 bases removed from V and 6 bases from J, the gap between germline ends came to 12 bases. The CDR3 is CSASLREGQPQHF. In nucleotides, the CDR3 is TGCAGTGCTAGCCTTCGGGAAGGTCAGCCCCAGCATTTT.

The CDR3 sequence: CASSTRGISPLHF. In DNA, the CDR3 is TGTGCCAGCAGCACCAGGGGCATTTCACCCCTCCACTTT. The rearrangement links TRBV3-1 to TRBJ1-6; D may be TRBD1 (6 bases). Germline-derived CDR1 and CDR2 are LGHDT and YNNKEL (reference sequence). Trimming took 5 bases from V and 9 from J, leaving 11 bases between them. The CDR3 length is 13 residues.

The chain has TRBV11-2 and TRBJ1-2, with D hard to call. Germline loops: CDR1 SGHAT, CDR2 FQNNGV. The CDR3 runs to 11 residues. Trimming left V 7 bases short and J 7 bases short, with 10 bases between. The CDR3 region has the DNA TGTGCCAGCAAAGGCCTGGGTGGCTACACCTTC. This codes for CASKGLGGYTF. Complete variable domain (other parts from reference TRBV11-2 and TRBJ1-2): EAGVAQSPRYKIIEKRQSVAFWCNPISGHATLYWYQQILGQGPKLLIQFQNNGVVDDSQLPKDRFSAERLKGVDSTLKIQPAKLEDSAVYLCASKGLGGYTFGSGTRLTVV.

The rearrangement links TRBV7-9 to TRBJ2-7; 9 positions match TRBD1. With V trimmed by 6 bases and J by 1 base, 7 bases remained unmatched. From germline, CDR1 is SEHNR and CDR2 FQNEAQ (reference sequence). The CDR3 is made up of 15 amino acids. CDR3 region: CASRWDRVFSYEQYF. CDR3 DNA sequence: TGTGCCAGCAGATGGGACAGGGTATTTTCCTACGAGCAGTACTTC.

This clonotype showed up just a few times. V is TRBV10-3 and J is TRBJ1-1; the D gene is possibly TRBD1 (5 bases). Germline V lookup: CDR1 ENHRY, CDR2 SYGVKD. Trimming shortened V by 4 bases and J by 7 bases, and 13 bases separated the two germline ends. The CDR3 is 13 amino acids. The CDR3 sequence is CAISAQAKYEAFF. Here the CDR3 DNA reads TGTGCCATCAGTGCACAGGCTAAATATGAAGCTTTCTTT.

In this sample, this clonotype turned up a few times. This CDR3 is missing its conserved last phenylalanine or tryptophan, likely due to a read error. V usage is TRBV9 and J usage is TRBJ2-5, with TRBD2 matching 7 bases. The V and J ends lost 4 bases and 5 bases, in that order; junction bases with no gene match: 14. There are 16 residues in the CDR3. Germline assignment: CDR1 SGDLS and CDR2 YYNGEE. The CDR3 here is CASSSDGGRREETQYL. CDR3 coding DNA: TGTGCCAGCAGCTCCGACGGCGGGAGACGAGAGGAGACCCAGTACCTC.

CDR3 coding DNA: TGTGCCAGCAGCTCGCCTGGACAGGGGGCGCGGTACGAGCAGTACTTC. Encoded protein: CASSSPGQGARYEQYF. The chain uses TRBV28 and TRBJ2-7; 11 positions match TRBD1. Germline values: CDR1 MDHEN, CDR2 SYDVKM. Unmatched junction bases numbered 11, after V lost 6 bases and J lost 4 bases. This CDR3 spans 16 amino acids.

The V gene is TRBV7-9, the J gene TRBJ2-3; D gene ambiguous. Trimming pared 4 bases from V and 0 bases from J, leaving 11 bases between. The germline gives CDR1 SEHNR, CDR2 FQNEAQ (reference sequence). The CDR3 is made up of 15 amino acids. The CDR3 sequence is CASSSTLFSTDTQYF. CDR3 nucleotide sequence: TGTGCCAGCAGCTCCACCCTGTTCAGCACAGATACGCAGTATTTT.

This clonotype has only a few counts. J is TRBJ2-7 and V is TRBV5-1; 11 bases match TRBD2. The end of the DNA is better explained by TRBJ2-1, so the J call may be wrong. The germline gives CDR1 SGHRS, CDR2 YFSETQ. This CDR3 is 16 amino acids long. CDR3 bases: TGCGCCAGCAGCTTGGGACTAGCGGGGCGGAGGAATGAGCAGTTCTTC. This sequence encodes CASSLGLAGRRNEQFF.

This clonotype was seen a few times. This chain connects TRBV28 to TRBJ1-2, with D unresolved. Looked up from germline, CDR1 is MDHEN and CDR2 is SYDVKM. CDR3 length: 15 residues. Deletions cut 7 bases from V and 1 base from J, with 16 bases between. The CDR3 DNA reads TGTGCCAGCAACTCCTGGACGGCTAGTAACTATGGCTACACCTTC. Its protein product is CASNSWTASNYGYTF.

This clonotype was seen a handful of times. The V call is TRBV20-1, the J call TRBJ2-1, with 8 bases identical to TRBD1. Trimming cost V 2 bases and J 4 bases; bases outside gene matches: 7. The CDR3 sequence is 15 residues long. Germline assignment: CDR1 DFQATT and CDR2 SNEGSKA (reference sequence). This CDR3 reads CSARIPDREYNEQFF. CDR3 sequence (DNA): TGCAGTGCTAGAATACCGGACAGGGAGTACAATGAGCAGTTCTTC.

The chain employs TRBV7-2 and TRBJ2-7; TRBD2 matches at 7 bases. This CDR3 spans 17 amino acids. V shed 1 base, J shed 3 bases, and the junction held 12 bases outside the gene matches. The germline CDR1 and CDR2 sequences are SGHTA and FQGNSA. CDR3 nucleotide sequence: TGTGCCAGCAGCTTAGAAATTGTAGCTAGCGGCATCTACGAGCAGTACTTC. Amino acid sequence: CASSLEIVASGIYEQYF. The full variable domain, rest sourced from reference TRBV7-2 and TRBJ2-7, is GAGVSQSPSNKVTEKGKDVELRCDPISGHTALYWYRQSLGQGLEFLIYFQGNSAPDKSGLPSDRFSAERTGGSVSTLTIQRTQQEDSAVYLCASSLEIVASGIYEQYFGPGTRLTVT.